The 10 T cell receptor beta chains below were found in one sample sequenced in a study of CD8 T cells in Susac syndrome. Reverse transcription used about 0.5 to 1 ug RNA and random hexamers. TCRdb analysed the immunoSEQ multiplex PCR reads with MiXCR anew, one entry per CDR3 protein. The data hold about 130,000 distinct CDR3 sequences, with 85% to 95% observed a single time. Source material: CD8+ T cells from PBMCs. Source of these receptors: a human donor with Susac syndrome.

The chain uses TRBV2 and TRBJ2-1; 7 nucleotides line up with TRBD2. In germline, CDR1 is SNHLY, CDR2 FYNNEI. J was trimmed by 3 bases and V by 3 bases; bases with no gene match: 5. There are 15 residues in the CDR3. CDR3 region: CASSDLSGVYNEQFF. The CDR3 nucleotides read TGTGCCAGCAGTGACTTAAGCGGGGTCTACAATGAGCAGTTCTTC.

V and J are TRBV28 and TRBJ2-3; TRBD2 matches at 7 bases. This CDR3 has 15 amino acids. The V gene's germline CDR1 is MDHEN and CDR2 SYDVKM. Trimming took 5 bases from V and 4 from J; bases not matched to a gene: 9. The CDR3 DNA reads TGTGCCAGCAGTGCGGGAGACTTGATCGCAGATACGCAGTATTTT. Translating it yields CASSAGDLIADTQYF.

The chain combines TRBV3-1 with TRBJ2-7, with D perhaps TRBD2 (5 bases). V gave up 0 bases and J gave up 5 bases, with 11 bases separating them. The CDR3 covers 14 residues. Germline V gene lookup returns CDR1 LGHDT and CDR2 YNNKEL (reference sequence). The CDR3 DNA reads as TGTGCCAGCAGCCAAGAACCGGGGTATAACGAGCAGTACTTC. It codes for CASSQEPGYNEQYF.

The chain uses TRBV19 and TRBJ2-5, with TRBD1 as a possible D gene (6 bases). The CDR3 totals 14 residues. The germline CDR1 and CDR2 sequences are LNHDA and SQIVND (reference sequence). V shed 3 bases and J shed 7 bases, with 15 bases lying between them. The CDR3 nucleotides read TGTGCCAGTAGTATCGGACAGAGTGATGGGACCCAGTACTTC. This sequence encodes CASSIGQSDGTQYF.

The CDR3 sequence: CASSQDHVLDTEAFF. The CDR3 DNA sequence: TGCGCCAGCAGCCAAGATCACGTGTTGGACACTGAAGCTTTCTTT. The rearrangement links TRBV4-1 to TRBJ1-1; D ambiguous. V was shortened by 0 bases and J by 3 bases, with 11 bases between the two germline ends. Germline CDR1 is MGHRA and CDR2 is YSYEKL. This CDR3 comprises 15 residues.

The V gene is TRBV7-6, the J gene TRBJ2-3, with 7 bases identical to TRBD1. The V segment lost 2 bases and the J segment 3 bases; nucleotides outside the gene matches: 5. The CDR3 sequence is 15 residues long. The germline CDR1 and CDR2 sequences are SGHVS and FNYEAQ. The CDR3 region has the DNA TGTGCCAGCAGCTTATACCAGGGGGAGACAGATACGCAGTATTTT. Its translation is CASSLYQGETDTQYF.

This chain links TRBV5-6 with TRBJ2-5; D is ambiguous. The germline V and J ends were trimmed by 0 bases and 2 bases, with 5 bases remaining between them. The germline gives CDR1 SGHDT, CDR2 YYEEEE. This CDR3 spans 13 amino acids. Here the CDR3 reads CASSLGRQETQYF. The CDR3 nucleotides read TGTGCCAGCAGCTTGGGCAGACAAGAGACCCAGTACTTC.

CDR3 sequence reads: CASSLMAGANVLTF. The DNA of the CDR3 is TGTGCCAGCAGTTTGATGGCTGGGGCCAACGTCCTGACTTTC. The chain has TRBV27 and TRBJ2-6; D gene unclear. The CDR3 extends over 14 amino acids. V was trimmed by 3 bases and J by 2 bases, leaving 5 bases between them. Germline CDR1 MNHEY, CDR2 SMNVEV (reference sequence).

This clonotype was counted a single time. This chain connects TRBV12-3 or TRBV12-4 to TRBJ2-2; TRBD1 matches 9 bases. The CDR3 spans 15 residues. Unmatched junction bases numbered 4, after V lost 7 bases and J lost 1 base. The CDR3 sequence is CASKPGQGNTGELFF. Written as DNA, the CDR3 is TGTGCCAGCAAACCGGGACAGGGGAACACCGGGGAGCTGTTTTTT.

The rearrangement joins TRBV9 to TRBJ1-1, with a possible D match to TRBD1 (5 bases). The CDR3 consists of 12 residues. In germline, CDR1 is SGDLS, CDR2 YYNGEE. Trimming cost V 4 bases and J 6 bases, with 10 bases left between them. Written as DNA, the CDR3 is TGTGCCAGCAGCCATCTAGGGGCTGAAGCTTTCTTT. This encodes CASSHLGAEAFF. The full variable domain, in which reference TRBV9 and TRBJ1-1 provide the parts outside the CDR3, is DSGVTQTPKHLITATGQRVTLRCSPRSGDLSVYWYQQSLDQGLQFLIQYYNGEERAKGNILERFSAQQFPDLHSELNLSSLELGDSALYFCASSHLGAEAFFGQGTRLTVV.